This T cell receptor beta chain was captured in a study of blood T cell repertoires in COVID-19. Overall study context: Italy, Spain and the United States were the sources of the convalescent and acute COVID-19 samples. Sources were T cells, B-cell-depleted T cells, or PBMCs; the material itself was cDNA or gDNA.

Original processing notes: By means of reference gene primer amplification, nucleated cell counts were estimated. The data were produced by immunoSEQ multiplex PCR, yet TCRdb's version contains in-frame clones alone and is incomplete. Clone size and the V and J calls come from that table; the DNA yielded D and trimming. The sample includes around 320,000 clones, roughly 91% of them seen just once. The germline V gene encodes CDR1 MNHEY and CDR2 SVGAGI. V was pared by 7 bases and J by 4 bases, with 7 bases of the junction left unmatched. The CDR3 is made up of 14 amino acids. Input material: peripheral blood. This receptor was taken from a woman in her thirties with COVID-19, enrolled during active disease. The genes are TRBV6-5 and TRBJ1-1, with 9 bases aligning to TRBD1. The CDR3 DNA follows: TGTGCCAGCACCCCACAGGGGGCGGTCACTGAAGCTTTCTTT. Encoded protein: CASTPQGAVTEAFF.